This T cell receptor (beta chain) was captured in a study of T cell responses to AZD1222 COVID-19 vaccine. With 8 bases removed from V and 0 bases from J, the gap between germline ends came to 11 bases. Germline CDR1 SEHNR, CDR2 FQNEAQ (reference sequence). The length of the CDR3 is 15 residues. The table came from immunoSEQ multiplex PCR; TCRdb's copy has only in-frame clones and leaves some out. Of 150,000 to 200,000 clones listed, about 90% are singletons. This specimen was peripheral blood, taken on day 0 of MenACWY control vaccination. This TCR derives from an adult in good health. The rearrangement joins TRBV7-9 to TRBJ2-6, with no clear D. CDR3 nucleotides: TGTGCCAGCGCTTTTAGTAGCTCTGGGGCCAACGTCCTGACTTTC. Amino acid sequence: CASAFSSSGANVLTF.